The next 29 T cell receptor beta chains were all read from a single sample in a study of T cells in Graves' hyperthyroidism and ophthalmopathy. Template material for amplifying TCR beta CDR3 regions consisted of RNA transcripts. First-round RT-PCR of the TCR CDR3 relied on the HTBI primer set. Each CDR3 protein is one row after TCRdb ran MiXCR on the multiplex PCR reads. The data contain over 300,000 distinct CDR3 sequences, about an eighth of them singletons. Sequenced sample: blood. These TCRs come from a woman between 40 and 50 years old with Graves' ophthalmopathy.

This clonotype was seen repeatedly, ten times or more. The rearrangement links TRBV28 to TRBJ2-7, with D maybe TRBD1 (5 bases). The CDR3 sequence is 15 residues long. V lost 5 bases and J lost 2, with 16 bases in between. Germline CDR1 reads MDHEN; CDR2 reads SYDVKM. CDR3 sequence (DNA): TGTGCCAGCAGTGCAGCGACAGCTAACCCCTACGAGCAGTACTTC. Translation: CASSAATANPYEQYF.

Remarks on this clonotype: A much bigger clone sits one base away, suggesting this may be a read error. The J gene is TRBJ1-3, the V gene TRBV11-2; D remains unclear. CDR3 length: 15 amino acids. Germline CDR1 is SGHAT and CDR2 is FQNNGV. The CDR3 sequence is CASSLDHGSGNTICF. The CDR3 DNA follows: TGTGCCAGCAGCTTAGATCATGGCTCTGGAAACACCATATGTTTT.

This clonotype has just a few counts. This rearrangement joins TRBV10-2 to TRBJ1-4; D is unresolved. This CDR3 has 16 residues. Germline CDR1 and CDR2: WSHSY and SAAADI. The germline V and J ends were trimmed by 5 bases and 0 bases, with 13 bases remaining between them. The CDR3 spells CASSSFSEATNEKLFF. CDR3 nucleotides: TGCGCCAGCAGTAGCTTTTCGGAGGCAACTAATGAAAAACTGTTTTTT.

In its sample, this clonotype was seen many times. CDR3 amino acids: CSARDREGLSTEAFF. DNA of the CDR3: TGCAGTGCTAGAGACAGGGAGGGGTTGAGCACTGAAGCTTTCTTT. The V call is TRBV20-1, the J call TRBJ1-1, with a tentative D call TRBD1 (5 bases). CDR1 is DFQATT, CDR2 SNEGSKA, per germline (reference sequence). The V and J ends lost 0 bases and 4 bases respectively, with 15 bases between them. The CDR3 consists of 15 residues.

This clonotype was observed at least ten times. The CDR3 DNA follows: TGCAGTGCTGCAGACGCGGGTGTTGGACAGCCCCAGCATTTT. Encoded protein: CSAADAGVGQPQHF. The rearrangement joins TRBV20-1 to TRBJ1-5; D ambiguous. The CDR3 is made up of 14 amino acids. The V gene lost 5 bases and the J gene lost 7 bases, with 18 bases spanning the gap. Per germline, CDR1 DFQATT and CDR2 SNEGSKA (reference sequence).

The sample holds a few counts of this clonotype. V usage is TRBV5-4 and J usage is TRBJ2-3; no firm D call. V lost 1 base to trimming and J lost 0 bases, with 9 bases between them. Germline V gene sequence: CDR1 SGHNT, CDR2 YYREEE (reference sequence). The CDR3 length is 15 residues. CDR3: CASSLMAISTDTQYF. CDR3 sequence (DNA): TGTGCCAGCAGCTTGATGGCCATTAGCACAGATACGCAGTATTTT.

This clonotype has just a few counts. The chain employs TRBV18 and TRBJ1-5; D remains ambiguous. Germline V CDR1 and CDR2: KGHSH, LQKENI. The CDR3 covers 16 residues. Trimming stripped 4 bases from V and 3 bases from J, with 16 bases between. The CDR3 loop is CASSRWAPQDNQPQHF. For the CDR3, the DNA is TGTGCCAGCTCACGGTGGGCCCCCCAGGACAATCAGCCCCAGCATTTT.

This clonotype was observed many times. CDR3 protein: CASSSKETQYF. The CDR3, as DNA: TGTGCCAGCAGTTCTAAAGAGACCCAGTACTTC. The rearrangement joins TRBV6-1 to TRBJ2-5; D is unresolved. Germline CDR1 reads MNHNS; CDR2 reads SASEGT. There are 11 residues in the CDR3. Trimming cost V 5 bases and J 3 bases, with 4 bases left between them.

At least ten counts were recorded for this clonotype. The V gene is TRBV18, the J gene TRBJ1-1, with a tentative D call TRBD1 (6 bases). The CDR3 sequence is 13 residues long. Germline V gene sequence: CDR1 KGHSH, CDR2 LQKENI. Trimming stripped 3 bases from V and 11 bases from J, with 16 bases between. CDR3 sequence: CASSPGTGIVAFF. As DNA, the CDR3 is TGTGCCAGCTCACCCGGTACAGGGATTGTCGCTTTCTTT.

This clonotype was seen a handful of times. This rearrangement joins TRBV4-1 to TRBJ2-3; D remains ambiguous. The CDR3 covers 15 residues. Trimming removed 2 bases at V and 2 bases at J, with 11 bases between. Germline CDR1 MGHRA, CDR2 YSYEKL. The CDR3 spells CASSQRSQLTDTQYF. As DNA, the CDR3 is TGCGCCAGCAGCCAAAGATCGCAGCTCACAGATACGCAGTATTTT.

The chain joins TRBV20-1 to TRBJ2-5; the match to TRBD2 covers 7 bases. The CDR3 has 14 amino acids. J was trimmed by 5 bases and V by 2 bases; bases with no gene match: 8. Per the germline V gene, CDR1 is DFQATT and CDR2 is SNEGSKA (reference sequence). This CDR3 is CSARSRGTRETQYF. The CDR3 DNA reads TGCAGTGCTAGATCGCGGGGGACCCGGGAGACCCAGTACTTC.

This clonotype was picked up many times. The rearrangement links TRBV2 to TRBJ2-3, with D possibly TRBD2 on 5 matching bases. V was trimmed by 6 bases and J by 2 bases, leaving 9 bases between them. Germline V gives CDR1 SNHLY, CDR2 FYNNEI. The CDR3 covers 13 residues. CDR3 protein: CASSRGNTDTQYF. CDR3 nucleotide sequence: TGTGCCAGCAGCCGGGGAAACACAGATACGCAGTATTTT. Looking up the rest from reference TRBV2 and TRBJ2-3 gives the full variable domain: EPEVTQTPSHQVTQMGQEVILRCVPISNHLYFYWYRQILGQKVEFLVSFYNNEISEKSEIFDDQFSVERPDGSNFTLKIRSTKLEDSAMYFCASSRGNTDTQYFGPGTRLTVL.

This clonotype was seen repeatedly, ten times or more. The CDR3 DNA sequence: TGCGCCAGCAGTGAATCGGGTACTGAAGCTTTCTTT. This codes for CASSESGTEAFF. The rearrangement uses TRBV10-1 and TRBJ1-1; D gene unclear. This CDR3 has 12 amino acids. V lost 3 bases and J 5 bases, leaving 7 bases between the germline ends. The germline CDR1 and CDR2 sequences are WNHNN and SYGVQD (reference sequence).

In this sample, this clonotype turned up a few times. The chain links TRBV18 to TRBJ1-1; TRBD1 is a possible D gene (5 bases). The CDR3 consists of 15 residues. CDR1 KGHSH and CDR2 LQKENI come from the germline V gene. Trimming took off 4 bases at V and 1 base at J, with 13 bases between the two ends. The CDR3 is CASSHGGRRNTEAFF. The CDR3 nucleotides read TGTGCCAGCTCACACGGGGGACGAAGGAACACTGAAGCTTTCTTT.

V gene TRBV19 combines with J gene TRBJ2-4; no reliable D call. The V end was cut by 3 bases, the J end by 0 bases, with 12 bases between. Per the germline V gene, CDR1 is LNHDA and CDR2 is SQIVND (reference sequence). This CDR3 has 16 amino acids. The CDR3 region has the DNA TGTGCCAGTAGTATTGGCGGCTTGATAGCCAAAAACATTCAGTACTTC. It encodes CASSIGGLIAKNIQYF. Supplemented by reference TRBV19 and TRBJ2-4, the full variable domain reads DGGITQSPKYLFRKEGQNVTLSCEQNLNHDAMYWYRQDPGQGLRLIYYSQIVNDFQKGDIAEGYSVSREKKESFPLTVTSAQKNPTAFYLCASSIGGLIAKNIQYFGAGTRLSVL.

The J gene is TRBJ1-1, the V gene TRBV3-1; 9 nucleotides match TRBD1. V lost 4 bases to trimming and J lost 3 bases; unmatched junction nucleotides: 9. Germline V gene data show CDR1 as LGHDT and CDR2 as YNNKEL (reference sequence). There are 16 residues in the CDR3. The DNA for the CDR3 is TGTGCCAGCAGCCCGGTAGGGCGGGACAGGGACACTGAAGCTTTCTTT. Residues: CASSPVGRDRDTEAFF.

This clonotype occurred many times. The chain combines TRBV2 with TRBJ2-2; 10 nucleotides match TRBD1. The CDR3 loop spans 18 amino acids. Looked up from germline, CDR1 is SNHLY and CDR2 is FYNNEI. Losses at the gene ends were 4 bases for V and 0 bases for J; bases not matched to a gene: 8. Here the CDR3 DNA reads TGTGCCAGCAGTGCGAGGAGGACAGGGGGTACGAACACCGGGGAGCTGTTTTTT. The encoded protein is CASSARRTGGTNTGELFF.

The rearrangement joins TRBV7-9 to TRBJ1-2, with 8 bases that match TRBD1. The trim removed 2 bases at V and 2 bases at J, leaving 16 bases unmatched. The V gene's germline CDR1 is SEHNR and CDR2 FQNEAQ (reference sequence). CDR3 length: 19 amino acids. The CDR3 spells CASSLIMGEDRGANYGYTF. The CDR3 DNA sequence: TGTGCCAGCAGCTTAATAATGGGGGAAGACAGGGGAGCAAACTATGGCTACACCTTC. The full variable domain, completed using reference TRBV7-9 and TRBJ1-2, is DTGVSQNPRHKITKRGQNVTFRCDPISEHNRLYWYRQTLGQGPEFLTYFQNEAQLEKSRLLSDRFSAERPKGSFSTLEIQRTEQGDSAMYLCASSLIMGEDRGANYGYTFGSGTRLTVV.

This clonotype was seen at least ten times. The chain joins TRBV12-3 or TRBV12-4 to TRBJ1-1; the D gene is possibly TRBD1 (6 bases). Between the trimmed V and J ends, which lost 5 bases and 2 bases, there was a span of 15 bases. This CDR3 region has 15 residues. The DNA of the CDR3 is TGTGCCAGCAGTCTCCACCGACAGGACAACACTGAAGCTTTCTTT. Translation gives CASSLHRQDNTEAFF.

The chain joins TRBV3-1 to TRBJ1-3; D is unresolved. Trimming left V 7 bases short and J 4 bases short, with 5 bases between. This CDR3 has 11 amino acids. In germline, CDR1 is LGHDT, CDR2 YNNKEL (reference sequence). The CDR3 DNA sequence: TGTGCCAGCAAGCAAGGAAACACCATATATTTT. It yields the protein CASKQGNTIYF. Variable domain in full (rest from reference TRBV3-1 and TRBJ1-3): DTAVSQTPKYLVTQMGNDKSIKCEQNLGHDTMYWYKQDSKKFLKIMFSYNNKELIINETVPNRFSPKSPDKAHLNLHINSLELGDSAVYFCASKQGNTIYFGEGSWLTVV.

This clonotype has at least ten counts. The genes are TRBV28 and TRBJ1-2; D remains unclear. Germline V gives CDR1 MDHEN, CDR2 SYDVKM. Trimming cost V 8 bases and J 4 bases, with 11 bases left between them. The CDR3 has 12 residues. CDR3: CASVGGGYGYTF. The CDR3 DNA follows: TGTGCCAGCGTCGGTGGCGGCTATGGCTACACCTTC.

Comment on this clonotype: Being one base from a much bigger clone, this may be a read error. The chain has TRBV3-1 and TRBJ1-2; D gene ambiguous. The germline gives CDR1 LGHDT, CDR2 YNNKEL (reference sequence). This CDR3 comprises 15 residues. The chain's CDR3 is CASSPGSMSAYGHTF. The CDR3, as DNA: TGTGCCAGCAGCCCGGGAAGCATGTCAGCCTATGGCCACACCTTC.

This clonotype occurred many times. The rearrangement joins TRBV2 to TRBJ1-2; D is perhaps TRBD1 (5 bases). The CDR3 is 15 residues long. Per the germline V gene, CDR1 is SNHLY and CDR2 is FYNNEI. Trimming removed 4 bases from V and 6 bases from J, with 18 bases in between. The CDR3 sequence is CASSVAGPGADGYTF. In DNA form, the CDR3 reads TGTGCCAGCAGTGTTGCGGGACCCGGGGCGGATGGCTACACCTTC. Supplemented by reference TRBV2 and TRBJ1-2, the full variable domain reads EPEVTQTPSHQVTQMGQEVILRCVPISNHLYFYWYRQILGQKVEFLVSFYNNEISEKSEIFDDQFSVERPDGSNFTLKIRSTKLEDSAMYFCASSVAGPGADGYTFGSGTRLTVV.

Many counts were recorded for this clonotype. The chain combines TRBV12-3 or TRBV12-4 with TRBJ2-7; 9 bases agree with TRBD1. With V trimmed by 5 bases and J by 5 bases, 10 bases remained unmatched. The CDR3 has 15 residues. CDR3 sequence (DNA): TGTGCCAGCAGTGTGGGACAGGGAACTGTTAACGAGCAGTACTTC. Amino acids: CASSVGQGTVNEQYF.

This clonotype was recorded many times. The chain links TRBV3-1 to TRBJ1-3; no clear D gene. Germline V gene lookup returns CDR1 LGHDT and CDR2 YNNKEL (reference sequence). V was shortened by 1 base and J by 0 bases, with 7 bases between the two germline ends. CDR3 length equals 15 residues. This CDR3 is CASSQVGFSGNTIYF. The CDR3 DNA reads as TGTGCCAGCAGCCAAGTAGGTTTCTCTGGAAACACCATATATTTT.

V usage is TRBV14 and J usage is TRBJ1-2; D is perhaps TRBD1 (6 bases). Germline V gives CDR1 SGHDN, CDR2 FVKESK. V lost 3 bases and J lost 4, with 15 bases in between. The CDR3 spans 15 residues. The CDR3 DNA reads as TGTGCCAGCAGCCAGTCCGGGGGGCCTCGCTATGGCTACACCTTC. Protein product: CASSQSGGPRYGYTF.

This clonotype was seen ten or more times. This rearrangement joins TRBV20-1 to TRBJ2-1; D call uncertain. CDR3 size: 12 residues. Trimming removed 3 bases at V and 3 bases at J, with 6 bases between. Germline V gives CDR1 DFQATT, CDR2 SNEGSKA (reference sequence). The CDR3 is CSARWHYNEQFF. The CDR3 nucleotides read TGCAGTGCTAGGTGGCACTACAATGAGCAGTTCTTC.

This clonotype was recorded at least ten times. The chain joins TRBV5-1 to TRBJ2-1; TRBD2 might be the D (7 bases). Germline CDR1 SGHRS, CDR2 YFSETQ. This CDR3 contains 18 residues. V was cut by 3 bases and J by 0 bases, with 19 bases left in between. The CDR3 DNA reads as TGCGCCAGCAGCTCGGCTCGCGGGGGCCGGAGCTCCTACAATGAGCAGTTCTTC. Amino acids: CASSSARGGRSSYNEQFF.

Ten or more counts support this clonotype. This chain links TRBV7-8 with TRBJ2-2, with 8 bases identical to TRBD2. Germline loops: CDR1 SGHVS, CDR2 FQNEAQ. CDR3 size: 16 residues. Trimming took 7 bases from V and 5 from J; bases not matched to a gene: 12. In nucleotides, the CDR3 is TGTGCCAGCAATATAGGGAGCGGGAGACGTACCGGGGAGCTGTTTTTT. Translation gives CASNIGSGRRTGELFF.